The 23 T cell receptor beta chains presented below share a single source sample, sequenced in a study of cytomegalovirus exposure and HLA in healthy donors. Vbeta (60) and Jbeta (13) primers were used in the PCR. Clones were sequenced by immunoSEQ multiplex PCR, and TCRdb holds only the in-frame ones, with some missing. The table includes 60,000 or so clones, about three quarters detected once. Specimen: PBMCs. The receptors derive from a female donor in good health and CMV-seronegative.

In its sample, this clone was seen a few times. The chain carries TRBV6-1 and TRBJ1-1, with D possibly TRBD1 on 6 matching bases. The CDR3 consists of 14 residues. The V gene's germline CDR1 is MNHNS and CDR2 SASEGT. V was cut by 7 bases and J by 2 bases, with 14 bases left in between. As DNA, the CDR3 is TGTGCCAGCATCCGGACAGCCCCAAACACTGAAGCTTTCTTT. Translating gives CASIRTAPNTEAFF.

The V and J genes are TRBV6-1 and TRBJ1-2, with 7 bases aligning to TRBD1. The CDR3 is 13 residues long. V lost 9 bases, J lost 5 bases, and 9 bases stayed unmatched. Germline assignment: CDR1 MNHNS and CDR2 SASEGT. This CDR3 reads CASSRDSTYGYTF. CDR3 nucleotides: TGTGCCAGTAGCCGGGACAGTACATATGGCTACACCTTC.

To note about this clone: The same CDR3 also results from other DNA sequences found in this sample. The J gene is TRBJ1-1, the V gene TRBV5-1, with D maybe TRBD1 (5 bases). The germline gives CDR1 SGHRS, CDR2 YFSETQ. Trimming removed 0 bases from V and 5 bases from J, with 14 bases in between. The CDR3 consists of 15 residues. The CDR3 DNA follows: TGCGCCAGCAGCTTGGGTGGCATGGGGGGAACTGAAGCTTTCTTT. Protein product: CASSLGGMGGTEAFF.

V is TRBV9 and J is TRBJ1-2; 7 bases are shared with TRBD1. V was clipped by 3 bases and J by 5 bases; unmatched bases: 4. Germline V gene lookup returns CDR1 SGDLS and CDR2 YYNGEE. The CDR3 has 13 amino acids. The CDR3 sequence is CASSDRGRYGYTF. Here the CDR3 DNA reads TGTGCCAGCAGCGACAGGGGTCGTTATGGCTACACCTTC.

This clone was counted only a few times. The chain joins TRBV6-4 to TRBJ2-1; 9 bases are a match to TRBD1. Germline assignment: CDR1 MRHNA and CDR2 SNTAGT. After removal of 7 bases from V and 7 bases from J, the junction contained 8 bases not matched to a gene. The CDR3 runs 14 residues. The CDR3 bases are TGTGCCAGCACCGGGGACAGGGACTTGAATGAGCAGTTCTTC. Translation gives CASTGDRDLNEQFF.

The CDR3 DNA reads TGCGCCAGCGGATACGGGACAAACACTGAAGCTTTCTTT. Protein product: CASGYGTNTEAFF. The rearrangement links TRBV5-1 to TRBJ1-1, with D possibly being TRBD1 (6 bases). CDR3 length: 13 residues. V lost 7 bases and J lost 2, with 12 bases in between. CDR1 is SGHRS and CDR2 is YFSETQ in the germline V gene. Looking up the rest from reference TRBV5-1 and TRBJ1-1 gives the full variable domain: KAGVTQTPRYLIKTRGQQVTLSCSPISGHRSVSWYQQTPGQGLQFLFEYFSETQRNKGNFPGRFSGRQFSNSRSEMNVSTLELGDSALYLCASGYGTNTEAFFGQGTRLTVV.

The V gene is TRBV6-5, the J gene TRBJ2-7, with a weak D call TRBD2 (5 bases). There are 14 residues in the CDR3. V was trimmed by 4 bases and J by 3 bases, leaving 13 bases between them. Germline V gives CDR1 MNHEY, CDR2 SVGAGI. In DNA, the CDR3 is TGTGCCAGCAGTTCCACGGACGGGATCTACGAGCAGTACTTC. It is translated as CASSSTDGIYEQYF.

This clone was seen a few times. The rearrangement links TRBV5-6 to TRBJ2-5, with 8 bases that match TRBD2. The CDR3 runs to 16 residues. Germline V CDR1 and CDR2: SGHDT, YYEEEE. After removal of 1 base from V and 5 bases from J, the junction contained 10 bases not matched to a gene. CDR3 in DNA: TGTGCCAGCAGCTTGTCTCGGGGGGGCCGAGGGGAGACCCAGTACTTC. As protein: CASSLSRGGRGETQYF.

The CDR3 loop reads CASSSDNTGAEAFF. The CDR3 nucleotides are TGCGCCAGCAGCTCAGACAACACAGGGGCTGAAGCTTTCTTT. V is TRBV5-1 and J is TRBJ1-1, with 7 bases aligning to TRBD1. V was clipped by 3 bases and J by 6 bases; unmatched bases: 8. CDR1 and CDR2 (germline): SGHRS, YFSETQ. CDR3 length: 14 residues.

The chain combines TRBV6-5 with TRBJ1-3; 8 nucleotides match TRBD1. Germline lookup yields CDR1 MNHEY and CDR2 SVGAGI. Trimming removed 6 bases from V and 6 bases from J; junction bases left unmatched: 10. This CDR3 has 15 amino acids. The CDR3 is CASSRRTGWENTIYF. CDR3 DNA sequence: TGTGCCAGCAGCCGGAGGACAGGGTGGGAAAACACCATATATTTT.

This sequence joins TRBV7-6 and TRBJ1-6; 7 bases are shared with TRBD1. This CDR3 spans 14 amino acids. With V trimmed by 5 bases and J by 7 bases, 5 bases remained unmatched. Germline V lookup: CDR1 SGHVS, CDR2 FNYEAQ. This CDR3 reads CASSGGTANSPLHF. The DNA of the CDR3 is TGTGCCAGCAGCGGGGGGACAGCAAATTCACCCCTCCACTTT.

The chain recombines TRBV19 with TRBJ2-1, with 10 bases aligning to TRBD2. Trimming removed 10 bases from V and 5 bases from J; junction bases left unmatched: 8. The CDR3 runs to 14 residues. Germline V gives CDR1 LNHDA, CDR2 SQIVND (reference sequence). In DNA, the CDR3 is TGTGCCACACAAGGACTAGCGGTAAACAATGAGCAGTTCTTC. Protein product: CATQGLAVNNEQFF.

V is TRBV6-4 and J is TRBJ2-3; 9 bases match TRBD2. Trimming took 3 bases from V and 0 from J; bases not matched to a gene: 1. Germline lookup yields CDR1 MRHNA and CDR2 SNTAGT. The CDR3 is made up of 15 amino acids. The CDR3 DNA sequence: TGTGCCAGCAGTGAACTAGCGGGTAGCACAGATACGCAGTATTTT. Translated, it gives CASSELAGSTDTQYF.

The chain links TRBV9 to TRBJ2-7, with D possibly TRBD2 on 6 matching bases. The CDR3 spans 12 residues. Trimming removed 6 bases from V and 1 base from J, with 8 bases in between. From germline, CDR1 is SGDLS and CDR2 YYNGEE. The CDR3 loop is CASKEGSYEQYF. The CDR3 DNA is TGTGCCAGCAAGGAGGGATCCTACGAGCAGTACTTC.

CDR3 coding DNA: TGTGCCAGCAGTCCCCTCGACAGTTCTGGAAACACCATATATTTT. This gives the protein CASSPLDSSGNTIYF. The rearrangement links TRBV25-1 to TRBJ1-3, with D possibly TRBD1 on 5 matching bases. The CDR3 runs 15 residues. The V gene's germline CDR1 is MGHDK and CDR2 SYGVNS. V lost 5 bases and J 1 base, leaving 12 bases between the germline ends.

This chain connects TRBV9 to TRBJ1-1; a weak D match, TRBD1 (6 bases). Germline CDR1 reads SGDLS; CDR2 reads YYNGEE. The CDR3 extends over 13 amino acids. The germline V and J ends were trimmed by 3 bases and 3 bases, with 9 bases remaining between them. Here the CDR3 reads CASSEGGDTEAFF. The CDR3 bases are TGTGCCAGCAGCGAGGGGGGGGACACTGAAGCTTTCTTT.

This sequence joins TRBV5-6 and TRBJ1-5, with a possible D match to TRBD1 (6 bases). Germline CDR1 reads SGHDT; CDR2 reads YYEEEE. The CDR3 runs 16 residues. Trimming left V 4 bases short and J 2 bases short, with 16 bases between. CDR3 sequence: CASSRQDLGGNQPQHF. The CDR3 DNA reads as TGTGCCAGCAGCCGACAGGACCTCGGCGGCAATCAGCCCCAGCATTTT.

The CDR3 nucleotides read TGTGCCAGCAGAGGGGGTCGGACAGCGAACACTGAAGCTTTCTTT. Translating gives CASRGGRTANTEAFF. This chain links TRBV28 with TRBJ1-1, with a tentative D call TRBD1 (6 bases). CDR1 MDHEN and CDR2 SYDVKM come from the germline V gene. V gave up 6 bases and J gave up 1 base, with 15 bases separating them. There are 15 residues in the CDR3.

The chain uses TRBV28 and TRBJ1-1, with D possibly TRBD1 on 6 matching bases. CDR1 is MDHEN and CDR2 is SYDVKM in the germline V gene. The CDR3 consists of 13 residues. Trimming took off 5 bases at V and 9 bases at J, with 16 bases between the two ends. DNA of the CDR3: TGTGCCAGCAGTCCACCTGGGGGGGCGCAAGCTTTCTTT. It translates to CASSPPGGAQAFF. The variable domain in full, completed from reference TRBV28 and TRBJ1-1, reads DVKVTQSSRYLVKRTGEKVFLECVQDMDHENMFWYRQDPGLGLRLIYFSYDVKMKEKGDIPEGYSVSREKKERFSLILESASTNQTSMYLCASSPPGGAQAFFGQGTRLTVV.

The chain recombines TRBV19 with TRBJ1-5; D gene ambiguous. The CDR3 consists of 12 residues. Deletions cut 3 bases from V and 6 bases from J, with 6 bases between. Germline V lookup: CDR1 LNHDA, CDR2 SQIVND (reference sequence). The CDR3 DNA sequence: TGTGCCAGTAGTATTTCGGTTCAGCCCCAGCATTTT. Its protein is CASSISVQPQHF.

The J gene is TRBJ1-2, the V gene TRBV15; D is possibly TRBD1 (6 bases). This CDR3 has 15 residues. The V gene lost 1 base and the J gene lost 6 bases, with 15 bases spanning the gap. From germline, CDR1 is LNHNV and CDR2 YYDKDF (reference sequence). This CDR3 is CATSRGQAQLHGYTF. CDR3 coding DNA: TGTGCCACCAGCAGAGGACAGGCCCAACTGCATGGCTACACCTTC.

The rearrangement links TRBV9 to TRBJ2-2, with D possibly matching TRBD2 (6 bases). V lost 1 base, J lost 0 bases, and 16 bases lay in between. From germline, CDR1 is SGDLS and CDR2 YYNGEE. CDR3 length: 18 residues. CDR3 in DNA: TGTGCCAGCAGCGTACGCGTAGTGGCGGGGACGAACACCGGGGAGCTGTTTTTT. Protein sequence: CASSVRVVAGTNTGELFF.

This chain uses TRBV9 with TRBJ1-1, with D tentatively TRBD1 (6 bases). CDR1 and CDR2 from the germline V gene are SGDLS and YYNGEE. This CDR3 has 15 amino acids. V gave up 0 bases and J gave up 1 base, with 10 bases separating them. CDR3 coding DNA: TGTGCCAGCAGCGTAGAGGCAGGGGCGAACACTGAAGCTTTCTTT. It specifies CASSVEAGANTEAFF.